The T cell receptor beta chain described here comes from a study of CD8 T cells in Susac syndrome. RNA was extracted with the RNeasy kit, and a quantity of roughly 0.5 to 1 ug was reverse transcribed using random hexamers. TCRdb re-called the immunoSEQ multiplex PCR reads through MiXCR, storing one row per CDR3 protein. The sample yields 150,000 to 200,000 distinct CDR3 sequences, 80% to 95% seen once. Germline CDR1 LNHDA, CDR2 SQIVND (reference sequence). CDR3 length equals 15 residues. Between the trimmed V and J ends, which lost 7 bases and 6 bases, there was a span of 16 bases. The chain couples TRBV19 to TRBJ1-6; TRBD1 might be the D (6 bases). The specimen was CD4+ T cells from PBMCs. The TCR originated in a human donor in good health. CDR3 nucleotide sequence: TGTGCCAGTACCCTCCAACAGGGAACTAATTCACCCCTCCACTTT. It yields the protein CASTLQQGTNSPLHF.